This T cell receptor beta chain was profiled in a study of blood T cell repertoires in COVID-19. Before being deemed recovered, Cohort 3 donors had two negative PCRs, clearance, or symptom resolution. The germline V gene encodes CDR1 LGHDT and CDR2 YNNKEL (reference sequence). This CDR3 has 16 amino acids. Trimming took 0 bases from V and 5 from J; bases not matched to a gene: 4. Some clones are missing from TCRdb's copy, which holds only in-frame ones; the method was immunoSEQ multiplex PCR. The repertoire has about 190,000 clones, approximately 84% of them found once; the top ten carry 3.2%. The source material was PBMCs or T cells enriched from blood (not recorded which). The chain couples TRBV3-1 (or the pseudogene TRBV3-2) to TRBJ2-2; TRBD2 matches 9 bases. The sequence was collected from a woman in her twenties or thirties who had recovered from COVID-19. The CDR3 loop reads CASSQETGLATGELFF. CDR3 in DNA: TGTGCCAGCAGCCAAGAAACTGGACTAGCGACCGGGGAGCTGTTTTTT.